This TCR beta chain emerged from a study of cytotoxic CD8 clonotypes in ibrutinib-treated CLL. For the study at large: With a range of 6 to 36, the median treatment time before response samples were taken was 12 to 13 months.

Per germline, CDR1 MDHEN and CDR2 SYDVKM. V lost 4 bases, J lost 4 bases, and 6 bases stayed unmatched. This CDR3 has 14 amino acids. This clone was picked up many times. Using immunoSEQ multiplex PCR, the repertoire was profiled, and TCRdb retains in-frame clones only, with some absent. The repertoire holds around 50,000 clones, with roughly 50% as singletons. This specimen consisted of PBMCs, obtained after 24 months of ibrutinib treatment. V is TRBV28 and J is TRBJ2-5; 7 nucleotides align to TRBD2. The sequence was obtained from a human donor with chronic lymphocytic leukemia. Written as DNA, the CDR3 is TGTGCCAGCAGTTCCGGACTAGGTCGAGAGACCCAGTACTTC. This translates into CASSSGLGRETQYF.